This T cell receptor beta chain was obtained from a study of tumor-infiltrating lymphocytes in primary liver carcinoma. Study-wide results and caveats: The 250 largest clones made up significantly more of tumor than blood repertoires (p = 0.039). Researchers found tumor-adjacent and tumor-blood pairs overlapped less than tumor region pairs. Bulk, unsorted sampling meant CD4+ and CD8+ repertoires went uncompared.

Blood RNA was derived from unsorted whole blood, and germline DNA was extracted too. Surgery was preceded by the collection of 3.5 to 4.5 milliliters of peripheral blood. The CDR3 is 19 amino acids. After removal of 5 bases from V and 6 bases from J, the junction contained 18 bases not matched to a gene. Per germline, CDR1 MNHEY and CDR2 SVGAGI. This clonotype was picked up a small number of times. Its antigen is currently unknown. TCR beta cDNA was prepared out of 450 to 500 ng total RNA by means of a constant-region primer. Libraries of TCR beta came from three nested multiplex PCR rounds with slightly modified ARM-PCR. Both of the initial two PCR rounds ran for about 11 cycles and employed TRBV1-TRBV30 forward primers alongside a C-beta reverse primer. TCRdb reprocessed the multiplex PCR reads with MiXCR, giving one entry per CDR3 protein. Among 320,000 or so distinct CDR3 sequences, approximately 60% were seen once, and the ten largest hold roughly 9%.

The TCR was taken from a man in his forties with primary liver carcinoma and hepatitis B virus infection. The chain employs TRBV6-5 and TRBJ1-5, with 11 bases aligning to TRBD1. Sequencing was carried out using peripheral blood. The CDR3: CASSPSSGTGGVWAQPQHF. CDR3 sequence (DNA): TGTGCCAGCAGTCCCTCTTCCGGGACAGGGGGTGTTTGGGCTCAGCCCCAGCATTTT.